The clone carrying this T cell receptor beta chain has at least ten counts. The target antigen is unknown. This entry comes from a study of T cell repertoires in cytomegalovirus infection. General observations from the study: Individuals carrying CMV plus the relevant HLA were identified by cumulative frequency of public TCR beta families. HLA-C-restricted CMV clonotypes gave the most frequent clonotype in two of eight donors.

Germline-derived CDR1 and CDR2 are SGHVS and FQNEAQ. This CDR3 has 15 residues. V dropped 2 bases and J dropped 7 bases, with 15 bases sitting between them. TCRdb passed the reads through MiXCR, listing each CDR3 protein once. The sample carries around 120,000 distinct CDR3 sequences, 7.5% to 9% recorded once. This chain joins TRBV7-8 and TRBJ2-1, with D tentatively TRBD1 (6 bases). This TCR was sampled from a human donor in good health (CMV status not recorded). Some clones in this sample may be carry-over from other donors' samples. The sequenced sample was PBMCs. CDR3 protein: CASSLRDIVWNEQFF. CDR3 bases: TGTGCCAGCAGCTTACGGGACATCGTGTGGAATGAGCAGTTCTTC.